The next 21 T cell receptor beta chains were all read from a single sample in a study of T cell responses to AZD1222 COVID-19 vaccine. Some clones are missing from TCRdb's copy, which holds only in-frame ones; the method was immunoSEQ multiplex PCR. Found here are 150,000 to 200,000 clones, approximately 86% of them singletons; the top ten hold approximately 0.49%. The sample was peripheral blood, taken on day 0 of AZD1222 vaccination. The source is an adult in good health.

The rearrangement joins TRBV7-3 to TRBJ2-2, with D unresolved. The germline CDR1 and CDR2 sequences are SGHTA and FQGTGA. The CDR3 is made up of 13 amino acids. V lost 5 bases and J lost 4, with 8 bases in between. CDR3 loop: CASSPRVTGELFF. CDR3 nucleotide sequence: TGTGCCAGCAGCCCAAGGGTCACCGGGGAGCTGTTTTTT.

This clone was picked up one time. The CDR3 DNA sequence: TGTGCCAGCAGCTCCGGGACTAGCGGGTCAGATACGCAGTATTTT. It translates to CASSSGTSGSDTQYF. V and J are TRBV5-4 and TRBJ2-3; 12 nucleotides match TRBD2. After removal of 3 bases from V and 4 bases from J, the junction contained 3 bases not matched to a gene. Germline-derived CDR1 and CDR2 are SGHNT and YYREEE (reference sequence). This CDR3 has 15 residues.

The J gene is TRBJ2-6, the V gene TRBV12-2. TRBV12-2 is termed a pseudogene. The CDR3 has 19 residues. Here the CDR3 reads CASRTHTPGRPPGANVLTF. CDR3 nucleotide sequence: TGTGCAAGTCGCACTCACACTCCAGGGAGACCCCCTGGGGCCAACGTCCTGACTTTC.

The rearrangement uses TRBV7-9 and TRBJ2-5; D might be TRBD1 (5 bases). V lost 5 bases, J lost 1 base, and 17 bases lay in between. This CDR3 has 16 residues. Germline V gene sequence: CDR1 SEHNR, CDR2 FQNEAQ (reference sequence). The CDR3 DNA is TGTGCCAGCAGCCCACGACAGTCGCTGATCCAAGAGACCCAGTACTTC. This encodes CASSPRQSLIQETQYF.

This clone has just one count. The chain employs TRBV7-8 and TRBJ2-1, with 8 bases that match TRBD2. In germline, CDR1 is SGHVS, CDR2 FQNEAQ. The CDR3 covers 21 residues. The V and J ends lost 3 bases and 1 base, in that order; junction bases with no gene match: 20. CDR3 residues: CASSFPGGAAGVRGSYNEQFF. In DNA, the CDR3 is TGTGCCAGCAGCTTCCCCGGAGGGGCAGCGGGAGTTCGAGGGTCCTACAATGAGCAGTTCTTC.

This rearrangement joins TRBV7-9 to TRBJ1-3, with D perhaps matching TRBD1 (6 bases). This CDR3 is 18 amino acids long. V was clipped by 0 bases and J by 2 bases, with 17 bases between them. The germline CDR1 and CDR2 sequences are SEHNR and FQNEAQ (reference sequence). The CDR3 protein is CASSLARTAGITGNTIYF. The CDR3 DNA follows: TGTGCCAGCAGCTTAGCTCGGACAGCTGGGATTACTGGAAACACCATATATTTT.

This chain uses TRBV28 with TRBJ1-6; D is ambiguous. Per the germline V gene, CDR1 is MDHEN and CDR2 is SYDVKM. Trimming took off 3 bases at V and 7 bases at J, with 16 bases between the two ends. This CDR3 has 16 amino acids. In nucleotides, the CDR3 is TGTGCCAGCAGTTTTTTTAAGGGCAGGAAGAATTCACCCCTCCACTTT. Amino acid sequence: CASSFFKGRKNSPLHF.

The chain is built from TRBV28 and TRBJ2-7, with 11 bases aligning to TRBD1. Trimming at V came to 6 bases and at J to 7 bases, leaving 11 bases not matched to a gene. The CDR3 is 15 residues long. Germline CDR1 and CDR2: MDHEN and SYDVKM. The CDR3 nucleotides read TGTGCCAGCAGCACTGGACAGGGGGCTGGTAGAGAGCAGTACTTC. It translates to CASSTGQGAGREQYF.

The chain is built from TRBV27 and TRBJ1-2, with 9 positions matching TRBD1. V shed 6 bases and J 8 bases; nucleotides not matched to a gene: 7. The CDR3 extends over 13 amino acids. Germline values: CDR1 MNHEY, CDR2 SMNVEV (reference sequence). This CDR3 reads CASRRGQGMGYTF. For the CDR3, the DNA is TGTGCCAGCAGAAGGGGACAGGGTATGGGCTACACCTTC.

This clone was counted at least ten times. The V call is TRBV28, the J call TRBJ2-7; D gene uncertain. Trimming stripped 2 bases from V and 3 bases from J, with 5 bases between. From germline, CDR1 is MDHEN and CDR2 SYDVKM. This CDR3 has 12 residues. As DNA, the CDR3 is TGTGCCAGCAGTTTAAACGGCTACGAGCAGTACTTC. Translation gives CASSLNGYEQYF.

The CDR3 DNA reads TGTGCCAGCAGTACACACGGCAATCAGCCCCAGCATTTT. Protein: CASSTHGNQPQHF. The V and J genes are TRBV2 and TRBJ1-5; unclear D gene. The CDR3 is 13 amino acids. The V and J ends lost 5 bases and 2 bases respectively, with 7 bases between them. Germline CDR1 and CDR2: SNHLY and FYNNEI.

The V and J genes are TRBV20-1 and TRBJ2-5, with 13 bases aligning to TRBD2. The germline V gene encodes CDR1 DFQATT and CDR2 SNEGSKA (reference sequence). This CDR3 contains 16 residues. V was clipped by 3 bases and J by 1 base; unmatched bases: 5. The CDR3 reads CSASPTSGGSQETQYF. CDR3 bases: TGCAGTGCTAGTCCGACTAGCGGGGGGAGCCAAGAGACCCAGTACTTC.

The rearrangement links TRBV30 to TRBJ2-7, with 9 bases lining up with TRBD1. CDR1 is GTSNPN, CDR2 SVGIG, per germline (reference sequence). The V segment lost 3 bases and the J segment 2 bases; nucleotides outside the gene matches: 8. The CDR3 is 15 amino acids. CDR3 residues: CAWRPPGQGTYEQYF. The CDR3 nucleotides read TGTGCCTGGAGGCCTCCGGGACAGGGAACCTACGAGCAGTACTTC.

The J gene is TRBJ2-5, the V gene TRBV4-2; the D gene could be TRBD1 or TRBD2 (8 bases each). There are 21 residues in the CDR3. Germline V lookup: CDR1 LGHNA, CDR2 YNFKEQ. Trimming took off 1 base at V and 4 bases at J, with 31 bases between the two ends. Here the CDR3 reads CASSQVFPTGAGAGVLETQYF. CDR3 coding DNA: TGTGCCAGCAGCCAAGTATTTCCGACAGGGGCAGGAGCGGGGGTTCTAGAGACCCAGTACTTC.

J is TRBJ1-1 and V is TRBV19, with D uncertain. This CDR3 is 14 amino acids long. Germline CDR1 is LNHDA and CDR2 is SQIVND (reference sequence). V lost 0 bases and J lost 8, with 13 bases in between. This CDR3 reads CASSIDNSPEEAFF. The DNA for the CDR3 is TGTGCCAGTAGTATAGATAACAGCCCAGAGGAAGCTTTCTTT.

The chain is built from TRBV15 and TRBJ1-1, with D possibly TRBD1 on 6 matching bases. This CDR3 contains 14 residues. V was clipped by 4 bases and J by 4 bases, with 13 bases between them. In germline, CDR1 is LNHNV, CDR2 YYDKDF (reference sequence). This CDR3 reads CATSNRGAGTEAFF. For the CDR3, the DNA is TGTGCCACCAGCAACCGGGGGGCTGGCACTGAAGCTTTCTTT.

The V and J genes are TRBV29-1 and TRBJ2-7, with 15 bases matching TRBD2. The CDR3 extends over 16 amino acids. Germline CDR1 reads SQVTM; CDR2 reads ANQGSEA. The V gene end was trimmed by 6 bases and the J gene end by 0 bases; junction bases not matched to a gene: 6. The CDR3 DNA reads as TGCAGCGTAACCGGGACTAGCGGGAGGCGCTCCTACGAGCAGTACTTC. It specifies CSVTGTSGRRSYEQYF.

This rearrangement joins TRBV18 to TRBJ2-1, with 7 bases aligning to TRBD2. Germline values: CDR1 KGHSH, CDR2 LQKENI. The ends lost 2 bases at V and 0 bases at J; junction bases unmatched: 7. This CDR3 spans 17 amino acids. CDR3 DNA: TGTGCCAGCTCACCAGGGCTAGCGGCTAGCTCCTACAATGAGCAGTTCTTC. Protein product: CASSPGLAASSYNEQFF.

The CDR3 region has the DNA TGTGCCAGCAGTTACTCAAGGGGGCGCATGAACACTGAAGCTTTCTTT. It translates to CASSYSRGRMNTEAFF. The chain has TRBV6-5 and TRBJ1-1; 7 nucleotides line up with TRBD1. Trimming at V came to 0 bases and at J to 0 bases, leaving 4 bases not matched to a gene. This CDR3 has 16 amino acids. Germline loops: CDR1 MNHEY, CDR2 SVGAGI.

CDR3 protein: CASSPGRASYEQYF. For the CDR3, the DNA is TGTGCCAGCAGTCCCGGGAGGGCCTCCTACGAGCAGTACTTC. The rearrangement links TRBV28 to TRBJ2-7, with TRBD2 matching over 8 bases. With V trimmed by 5 bases and J by 0 bases, 3 bases remained unmatched. The CDR3 length is 14 residues. The germline V gene encodes CDR1 MDHEN and CDR2 SYDVKM.

The CDR3 DNA reads as TGTGCCAGCAGCCAGGGGAACACTGAAGCTTTCTTT. Residues: CASSQGNTEAFF. This chain joins TRBV9 and TRBJ1-1, with D perhaps matching TRBD1 (5 bases). Trimming shortened V by 4 bases and J by 1 base, and 5 bases separated the two germline ends. The CDR3 has 12 amino acids. Per germline, CDR1 SGDLS and CDR2 YYNGEE.